This T cell receptor beta chain was sequenced for a study of T cell responses to AZD1222 COVID-19 vaccine. Data came from immunoSEQ multiplex PCR; TCRdb stores just in-frame clones and leaves some out. This sample has 60,000 to 100,000 clones, with 92% found just once. Study-wide points: Donors were mostly white British, more females; clonal diversity possibly underestimated.

Comments on this clone: Its target is not known.

The specimen was peripheral blood, collected on day 0 of MenACWY control vaccination. The sequence was collected from an adult in good health.

The DNA for the CDR3 is TGTGCCAGCAGCTACAGGGGCAAGGCTGAAGCTTTCTTT. This translates into CASSYRGKAEAFF. V and J are TRBV12-3 or TRBV12-4 and TRBJ1-1; 7 bases align to TRBD1. Trimming removed 6 bases from V and 6 bases from J; junction bases left unmatched: 7. The CDR3 contains 13 residues.